Here is one T cell receptor beta chain with its context. Its target is unknown. This CDR3 is 15 amino acids long. Around 41,000 productive templates were obtained per sample on average. The assay was immunoSEQ multiplex PCR, and TCRdb's table has in-frame clones only and misses some. The sample has 4,500 to 6,000 clones, 88% seen once; the top ten hold under 20%. This entry comes from a study of STAT3 mutations in large granular lymphocyte leukemia. In the study overall: Over half of T-LGLL patients had one or more immunosuppressive regimens. Study-level points and caveats: Clonal expansion was inferred from other time points because no sample existed at each clone's first appearance. Every T-cell large granular lymphocyte leukemia patient had at least one immunodominant TCR beta clonotype.

Sequencing input: PBMCs. The receptor comes from a human donor with T large granular lymphocyte leukemia. Some clones in this sample may be carry-over from other donors' samples. The V and J genes are TRBV1 and TRBJ2-3. TRBV1 is marked as a pseudogene. The CDR3 is CTCKQWGRGPDTQYF. The CDR3 DNA follows: TGCACCTGCAAACAGTGGGGGAGAGGGCCAGATACGCAGTATTTT.